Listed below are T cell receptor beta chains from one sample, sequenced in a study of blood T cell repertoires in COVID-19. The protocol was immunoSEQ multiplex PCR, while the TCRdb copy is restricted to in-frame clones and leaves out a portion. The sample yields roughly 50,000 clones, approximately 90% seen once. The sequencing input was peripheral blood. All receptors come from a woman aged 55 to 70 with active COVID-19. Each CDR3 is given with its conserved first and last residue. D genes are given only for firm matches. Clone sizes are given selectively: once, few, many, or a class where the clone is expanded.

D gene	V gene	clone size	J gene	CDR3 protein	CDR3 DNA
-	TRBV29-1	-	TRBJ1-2	CSVGGRVDGYTF	TGCAGCGTTGGCGGCAGGGTCGATGGCTACACCTTC
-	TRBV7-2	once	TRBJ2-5	CASSFLVIQETQYF	TGTGCCAGCAGCTTCCTAGTAATTCAAGAGACCCAGTACTTC
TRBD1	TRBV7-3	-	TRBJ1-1	CASSLQGANTEAFF	TGTGCCAGCAGCTTACAGGGGGCCAACACTGAAGCTTTCTTT
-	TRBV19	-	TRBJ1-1	CASSWGVEAFF	TGTGCCAGTAGTTGGGGAGTTGAAGCTTTCTTT
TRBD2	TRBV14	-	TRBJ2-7	CASSSLGSGGYEQYF	TGTGCCAGCAGCTCTCTTGGTAGCGGGGGCTACGAGCAGTACTTC
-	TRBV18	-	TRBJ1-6	CASSPLGQSDSPLHF	TGTGCCAGCTCACCCCTCGGACAGTCTGATTCACCCCTCCACTTT
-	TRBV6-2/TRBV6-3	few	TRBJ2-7	CASSQIRGEQYF	TGTGCCAGCAGCCAGATTAGAGGCGAGCAGTACTTC
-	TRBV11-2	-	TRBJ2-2	CASTLSAGELFF	TGTGCCAGCACCCTGTCGGCCGGGGAGCTGTTTTTT
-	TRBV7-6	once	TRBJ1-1	CASSPRGAWGTEAFF	TGTGCCAGCAGCCCCCGGGGAGCCTGGGGCACTGAAGCTTTCTTT
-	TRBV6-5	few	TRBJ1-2	CASRSYSLNDGYTF	TGTGCCAGCAGGAGTTATTCGCTGAATGATGGCTACACCTTC
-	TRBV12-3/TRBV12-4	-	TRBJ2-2	CASRRRDTGELFF	TGTGCCAGCAGACGTAGAGACACCGGGGAGCTGTTTTTT
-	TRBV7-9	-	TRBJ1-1	CASPDDKNTEAFF	TGTGCCAGCCCAGATGACAAGAACACTGAAGCTTTCTTT
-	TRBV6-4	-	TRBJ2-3	CASSESDRTDTQYF	TGTGCCAGCAGTGAATCAGACAGAACAGATACGCAGTATTTT
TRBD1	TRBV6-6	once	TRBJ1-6	CASSSPTGVKSPLHF	TGTGCCAGCAGTAGCCCGACAGGGGTAAAATCACCCCTCCACTTT
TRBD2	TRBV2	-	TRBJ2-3	CASRLAGGEVGTQYF	TGTGCCAGCAGACTAGCGGGGGGAGAAGTTGGTACGCAGTATTTT
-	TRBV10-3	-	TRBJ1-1	CAIKREGGLTMNTEAFF	TGTGCCATCAAAAGGGAAGGAGGGCTGACGATGAACACTGAAGCTTTCTTT
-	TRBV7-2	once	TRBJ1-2	CASSLVGTSFNGYTF	TGTGCCAGCAGCTTAGTCGGGACATCGTTTAATGGCTACACCTTC
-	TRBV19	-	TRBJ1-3	CAGGQNSGNTIYF	TGTGCCGGAGGACAGAACTCTGGAAACACCATATATTTT
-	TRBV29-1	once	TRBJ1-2	CSGFQGSYGYTF	TGCAGCGGATTCCAGGGTAGCTATGGCTACACCTTC
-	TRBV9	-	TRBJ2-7	CASSVGTEPYEQYF	TGTGCCAGCAGCGTAGGGACAGAGCCCTACGAGCAGTACTTC
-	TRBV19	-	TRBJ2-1	CASGGLVVGEQFF	TGTGCCAGTGGGGGACTGGTGGTGGGTGAGCAGTTCTTC
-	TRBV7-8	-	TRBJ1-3	CASSLQGRINSGNTIYF	TGTGCCAGCAGCTTACAGGGGAGAATAAACTCTGGAAACACCATATATTTT
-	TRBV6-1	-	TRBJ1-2	CASSEAGDGDGYTF	TGTGCCAGCAGTGAAGCAGGGGATGGCGATGGCTACACCTTC
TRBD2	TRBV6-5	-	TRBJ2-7	CASSTQRGRYEQYF	TGTGCCAGCAGTACCCAGCGGGGGAGATACGAGCAGTACTTC
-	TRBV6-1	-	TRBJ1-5	CASSEWGLTTAQHF	TGTGCCAGCAGTGAATGGGGCCTAACGACGGCCCAGCATTTT